This is a list of T cell receptor beta chains from one sample in a study of blood T cells in healthy people across ages. TCRdb itself ran the 5' RACE reads through MiXCR, one entry per CDR3 protein. The sample gives 750,000 to 1,000,000 distinct CDR3 sequences, 25% to 35% of which show up once; about a tenth is in the top ten. These data were also filed under a second study, of T cells of mothers and their children.

The sequenced sample consisted of blood. The receptors shown here come from a woman aged 40-49 years in good health. CDR3s include the opening cysteine and the closing phenylalanine or tryptophan. The D gene is left open where the match is weak. Expanded clones get a size class; other rows say once, few or many, or leave the size out.

v_call	d_call	clone_size	j_call	cdr3_aa	cdr3_nt
TRBV7-2	NA	few	TRBJ2-7	CASSLDGLAGTGEQYF	TGTGCCAGCAGCTTAGATGGGCTAGCGGGGACAGGCGAGCAGTACTTC
TRBV9	NA	few	TRBJ1-6	CACSRGQVDSPLHF	TGTGCCTGCAGCAGGGGCCAGGTTGATTCACCCCTCCACTTT
TRBV19	NA	many	TRBJ2-4	CASSTFDAIQYF	TGTGCCAGTAGTACATTCGACGCCATTCAGTACTTC
TRBV5-4	TRBD1	NA	TRBJ1-4	CASSLDGAGGRELFF	TGTGCCAGCAGCTTGGATGGGGCAGGGGGCAGGGAACTGTTTTTT
TRBV7-8	NA	few	TRBJ1-4	CASSYTTSGMDEKLFF	TGTGCCAGCAGCTACACCACCTCAGGGATGGATGAAAAACTGTTTTTT
TRBV29-1	NA	NA	TRBJ2-5	CSVLPWGEQYF	TGCAGCGTTCTGCCGTGGGGTGAGCAGTACTTC
TRBV7-9	TRBD2	many	TRBJ2-6	CASSPRTSGLSGANVLTF	TGTGCCAGCAGCCCTCGGACTAGCGGCCTCTCTGGGGCCAACGTCCTGACTTTC
TRBV4-3	TRBD2	NA	TRBJ2-1	CASSQDRTSDNEQFF	TGCGCCAGCAGCCAAGATAGGACTAGTGACAATGAGCAGTTCTTC
TRBV20-1	TRBD1	NA	TRBJ2-2	CSAFDRGNTGELFF	TGCAGTGCTTTTGACAGGGGGAACACCGGGGAGCTGTTTTTT
TRBV4-3	NA	few	TRBJ2-3	CASSQDHLGDTQYF	TGCGCCAGCAGCCAAGACCATTTAGGAGATACGCAGTATTTT
TRBV20-1	NA	many	TRBJ2-5	CSPSPGHGETQYF	TGCAGTCCATCCCCGGGGCATGGGGAGACCCAGTACTTC
TRBV7-2	NA	few	TRBJ2-1	CASSFPGRANEQFF	TGTGCCAGCAGCTTCCCGGGACGGGCCAATGAGCAGTTCTTC
TRBV24-1	TRBD1	NA	TRBJ1-4	CATSDPGTGRNEKLFF	TGTGCCACCAGTGATCCCGGGACAGGGAGGAATGAAAAACTGTTTTTT
TRBV20-1	NA	NA	TRBJ2-7	CSASQKAYEQYF	TGCAGTGCTAGCCAGAAGGCTTACGAGCAGTACTTC
TRBV20-1	NA	many	TRBJ2-1	CSARDAGTPAYNEQFF	TGCAGTGCTAGAGATGCCGGGACCCCAGCCTACAATGAGCAGTTCTTC
TRBV29-1	NA	many	TRBJ2-7	CSVEDWSVGRPYEQYF	TGCAGCGTTGAAGATTGGTCGGTAGGCAGACCCTACGAGCAGTACTTC
TRBV4-3	NA	NA	TRBJ1-1	CASSQHGSNTEAFF	TGCGCCAGCAGCCAGCATGGATCGAACACTGAAGCTTTCTTT
TRBV5-4	NA	few	TRBJ2-4	CASSFGRLAKNIQYF	TGTGCCAGCAGCTTTGGACGACTAGCCAAAAACATTCAGTACTTC
TRBV9	TRBD1	few	TRBJ2-7	CASSLRVGQGDEQYF	TGTGCCAGCAGCCTCCGTGTAGGACAGGGAGACGAGCAGTACTTC
TRBV6-5	NA	NA	TRBJ1-1	CASSRDGQIMNTEAFF	TGTGCCAGCAGCCGGGACGGACAGATCATGAACACTGAAGCTTTCTTT
TRBV11-3	NA	NA	TRBJ2-3	CASSAAPGTQYF	TGTGCCAGTAGCGCCGCGCCAGGTACGCAGTATTTT
TRBV12-3/TRBV12-4	TRBD2	NA	TRBJ2-5	CASSRGTSGGMGTQYF	TGTGCCAGCAGCCGGGGGACTAGCGGGGGGATGGGGACCCAGTACTTC
TRBV7-9	TRBD1	NA	TRBJ1-4	CASGNGQGGANEKLFF	TGTGCCAGCGGCAACGGACAGGGTGGAGCTAATGAAAAACTGTTTTTT
TRBV4-2	TRBD2	many	TRBJ2-5	CASSQDPAGGKETQYF	TGTGCCAGCAGCCAAGATCCGGCGGGGGGGAAAGAGACCCAGTACTTC
TRBV5-1	NA	NA	TRBJ2-2	CASSWRVPTNTGELFF	TGCGCCAGCAGCTGGCGGGTACCTACGAACACCGGGGAGCTGTTTTTT
TRBV7-9	NA	many	TRBJ2-7	CASGPGTTTYEQYF	TGTGCCAGCGGACCCGGGACAACCACCTACGAGCAGTACTTC
TRBV10-3	TRBD2	NA	TRBJ2-3	CAISLLAGRDTQYF	TGTGCCATCAGCTTACTAGCGGGGAGAGATACGCAGTATTTT
TRBV4-2	TRBD2	few	TRBJ2-4	CASSQSLAGGHRVDIQYF	TGTGCCAGCAGCCAAAGTCTAGCGGGAGGCCACCGAGTGGACATTCAGTACTTC
TRBV12-3/TRBV12-4	NA	many	TRBJ2-1	CASTPRDTYNEQFF	TGTGCCAGCACCCCCCGGGACACCTACAATGAGCAGTTCTTC
TRBV5-4	TRBD2	NA	TRBJ2-1	CASGGLEQFF	TGTGCCAGCGGGGGACTAGAGCAGTTCTTC
TRBV7-9	TRBD1	many	TRBJ1-2	CASTIPTGVNYGYTF	TGTGCCAGCACCATTCCTACAGGGGTCAATTATGGCTACACCTTC